Following are 18 T cell receptor beta chains from one sample sequenced in a study of cytomegalovirus exposure and HLA in healthy donors. Both 60 Vbeta primers and 13 Jbeta primers went into the PCR. Repertoires were generated with immunoSEQ multiplex PCR, while TCRdb's copy carries only in-frame clones and drops some. Of 150,000 to 200,000 clones listed, 60% to 80% were seen once; the top ten hold approximately 2.1%. Sequencing input: PBMCs. Receptors originate from a man between 45 and 60 years old in good health and CMV-seropositive.

The chain employs TRBV19 and TRBJ2-7; 7 bases are a match to TRBD1. Germline trimming cut 4 bases from V and 3 bases from J; bases unmatched to any gene: 15. The CDR3 spans 17 residues. The germline gives CDR1 LNHDA, CDR2 SQIVND (reference sequence). CDR3 nucleotide sequence: TGTGCCAGTAGTACGCGAGGGGGCGGACAGATAAACTACGAGCAGTACTTC. It translates to CASSTRGGGQINYEQYF.

CDR3 bases: TGCGCCAGCAGCCAACCCCGGGACAGGAGCTCCTACGAGCAGTACTTC. Its protein product is CASSQPRDRSSYEQYF. The chain is built from TRBV4-1 and TRBJ2-7; 8 bases are shared with TRBD1. The CDR3 totals 16 residues. In germline, CDR1 is MGHRA, CDR2 YSYEKL. Trimming removed 2 bases from V and 0 bases from J; junction bases left unmatched: 6.

Only one count was recorded for this clone. The genes are TRBV19 and TRBJ1-1; a weak D match, TRBD1 (6 bases). Germline V gene sequence: CDR1 LNHDA, CDR2 SQIVND (reference sequence). V dropped 5 bases and J dropped 4 bases, with 11 bases sitting between them. CDR3 length equals 13 residues. CDR3 in DNA: TGTGCCAGTAGTTTCGGACAGCCCACTGAAGCTTTCTTT. Translation gives CASSFGQPTEAFF.

The chain joins TRBV13 to TRBJ2-5; possible D gene TRBD1, 5 bases. The V gene's germline CDR1 is PRHDT and CDR2 FYEKMQ (reference sequence). The ends were cut back, 5 bases at V and 2 bases at J, with 9 bases in the middle. The CDR3 is 13 amino acids. The CDR3 DNA sequence: TGTGCCAGCAGCCGAGGACAACAAGAGACCCAGTACTTC. This encodes CASSRGQQETQYF.

The chain uses TRBV2 and TRBJ2-7; 12 bases align to TRBD1. There are 14 residues in the CDR3. V gave up 7 bases and J gave up 4 bases; unmatched junction bases: 5. CDR1 and CDR2 (germline): SNHLY, FYNNEI. The CDR3 DNA reads as TGTGCCAGCACTCCGGGACAGGGGGCATACGAGCAGTACTTC. Its protein product is CASTPGQGAYEQYF. Full variable domain (remainder filled in from reference TRBV2 and TRBJ2-7): EPEVTQTPSHQVTQMGQEVILRCVPISNHLYFYWYRQILGQKVEFLVSFYNNEISEKSEIFDDQFSVERPDGSNFTLKIRSTKLEDSAMYFCASTPGQGAYEQYFGPGTRLTVT.

The J gene is TRBJ2-1, the V gene TRBV4-1; D is uncertain. Per germline, CDR1 MGHRA and CDR2 YSYEKL. Between the trimmed V and J ends, which lost 3 bases and 0 bases, there was a span of 15 bases. The CDR3 spans 17 residues. The CDR3 sequence: CASSHPLSPSSYNEQFF. CDR3 nucleotide sequence: TGCGCCAGCAGCCACCCCTTGTCTCCGAGCTCCTACAATGAGCAGTTCTTC.

Points on this clone: Germline and junction disagree at one end, which may indicate a read error. Other DNA sequences in this sample translate to the same CDR3. The J gene is TRBJ2-5, the V gene TRBV15, with TRBD2 matching 8 bases. Germline values: CDR1 LNHNV, CDR2 YYDKDF (reference sequence). This CDR3 region has 15 residues. The CDR3: CATSRAPGGRETQYF. The DNA for the CDR3 is TGCGCCACCAGCAGAGCCCCGGGGGGGCGTGAGACCCAGTACTTC.

This sequence joins TRBV7-8 and TRBJ2-4, with TRBD2 identical over 8 bases. CDR3 length: 19 residues. CDR1 and CDR2 from the germline V gene are SGHVS and FQNEAQ. V lost 2 bases to trimming and J lost 6 bases; unmatched junction nucleotides: 18. The CDR3 region is CASSLPRGGSGDGLNIQYF. CDR3 DNA: TGTGCCAGCAGCTTACCACGCGGGGGTAGCGGGGACGGGTTAAACATTCAGTACTTC.

V is TRBV25-1 and J is TRBJ2-2; 8 bases are shared with TRBD2. The germline V gene encodes CDR1 MGHDK and CDR2 SYGVNS. This CDR3 has 16 amino acids. Germline trimming cut 3 bases from V and 2 bases from J; bases unmatched to any gene: 5. The CDR3 loop reads CASSDTSGGNTGELFF. The CDR3 nucleotides are TGTGCCAGCAGTGATACCAGCGGGGGAAACACCGGGGAGCTGTTTTTT.

The CDR3 bases are TGTGCCAGCAGCGCCGGGACAGCTTATCAGCCCCAGCATTTT. Translating it yields CASSAGTAYQPQHF. This chain joins TRBV6-6 and TRBJ1-5; 7 bases fit TRBD1. The CDR3 is 14 amino acids. V was clipped by 6 bases and J by 5 bases; unmatched bases: 7. Germline CDR1 and CDR2: MNHNY and SVGAGI (reference sequence).

The rearrangement links TRBV7-6 to TRBJ2-7; weak D call: TRBD1 (6 bases). Germline V CDR1 and CDR2: SGHVS, FNYEAQ. This CDR3 comprises 16 residues. The V end lost 1 base, the J end lost 9 bases, and 22 bases lay between the germline ends. CDR3 in DNA: TGTGCCAGCAGCTTAGAGGTGGTCGGTCAGGGGTCCGTGCAGTACTTC. Residues: CASSLEVVGQGSVQYF.

The gene calls are TRBV14 and TRBJ2-3; no clear D gene. CDR1 is SGHDN and CDR2 is FVKESK in the germline V gene. This CDR3 spans 16 amino acids. Trimming left V 0 bases short and J 2 bases short, with 12 bases between. CDR3 nucleotides: TGTGCCAGCAGCCAAGACGAGGCGGCCAACACAGATACGCAGTATTTT. Protein sequence: CASSQDEAANTDTQYF. Using reference TRBV14 and TRBJ2-3 for the parts outside the CDR3, the full variable domain is EAGVTQFPSHSVIEKGQTVTLRCDPISGHDNLYWYRRVMGKEIKFLLHFVKESKQDESGMPNNRFLAERTGGTYSTLKVQPAELEDSGVYFCASSQDEAANTDTQYFGPGTRLTVL.

The chain uses TRBV2 and TRBJ2-7; D call uncertain. Germline CDR1 and CDR2: SNHLY and FYNNEI. V lost 4 bases and J lost 5, with 9 bases in between. The CDR3 extends over 12 amino acids. The DNA of the CDR3 is TGTGCCAGCAGTGTCTCTAAGAACGAGCAGTACTTC. Translation gives CASSVSKNEQYF. The variable domain in full, completed from reference TRBV2 and TRBJ2-7, reads EPEVTQTPSHQVTQMGQEVILRCVPISNHLYFYWYRQILGQKVEFLVSFYNNEISEKSEIFDDQFSVERPDGSNFTLKIRSTKLEDSAMYFCASSVSKNEQYFGPGTRLTVT.

The V call is TRBV18, the J call TRBJ2-2; D ambiguous. CDR1 and CDR2 from the germline V gene are KGHSH and LQKENI. The V and J ends lost 3 bases and 1 base respectively, with 6 bases between them. This CDR3 is 14 amino acids long. The CDR3 nucleotides are TGTGCCAGCTCACCGTCGAGGAACACCGGGGAGCTGTTTTTT. This codes for CASSPSRNTGELFF.

The CDR3 DNA reads TGTGCCAGTAAGATAGGGACAGGGAACCAGCCCCAGCATTTT. Its translation is CASKIGTGNQPQHF. The chain carries TRBV19 and TRBJ1-5, with TRBD1 matching 9 bases. Germline V CDR1 and CDR2: LNHDA, SQIVND (reference sequence). V was pared by 7 bases and J by 7 bases, with 8 bases of the junction left unmatched. The CDR3 has 14 amino acids.

The chain is built from TRBV27 and TRBJ1-2, with D possibly TRBD1 on 6 matching bases. The CDR3 is 13 residues long. CDR1 and CDR2 from the germline V gene are MNHEY and SMNVEV (reference sequence). With 4 bases removed from V and 4 bases from J, the gap between germline ends came to 10 bases. CDR3 sequence reads: CASSSTGSYGYTF. Written as DNA, the CDR3 is TGTGCCAGCAGTTCGACAGGTTCCTATGGCTACACCTTC.

The rearrangement uses TRBV4-1 and TRBJ2-5, with 13 bases aligning to TRBD2. This CDR3 has 17 residues. V was clipped by 2 bases and J by 5 bases; unmatched bases: 8. CDR1 and CDR2 from the germline V gene are MGHRA and YSYEKL. The CDR3: CASSQTSGGAGRETQYF. The CDR3 bases are TGCGCCAGCAGCCAAACTAGCGGGGGGGCCGGGCGGGAGACCCAGTACTTC.

J is TRBJ1-2 and V is TRBV2, with 8 bases matching TRBD1. Germline lookup yields CDR1 SNHLY and CDR2 FYNNEI. CDR3 size: 13 residues. V lost 10 bases to trimming and J lost 5 bases; unmatched junction nucleotides: 9. CDR3 sequence reads: CATKTGDPYGYTF. The CDR3 nucleotides read TGTGCCACCAAGACAGGGGACCCTTATGGCTACACCTTC.